This TCR beta chain was recorded in a study of blood T cell repertoires in COVID-19. Study as a whole: COVID-19 samples from acute and convalescent phases originated in the United States, Italy and Spain. PBMCs, B-cell-depleted T cells, or T cells were the source of the cDNA or gDNA that made up the material.

Original methodology: Amplification of reference gene primers provided the estimated nucleated cell counts. TCRdb's copy holds only in-frame clones and misses some; the assay was immunoSEQ multiplex PCR. That table furnishes V, J and clone size, whereas the DNA furnished D and trimming. In the table there are 100,000 to 150,000 clones, approximately 85% of which are singletons. This CDR3 comprises 13 residues. The V segment lost 8 bases and the J segment 5 bases; nucleotides outside the gene matches: 4. Per the germline V gene, CDR1 is MNHNY and CDR2 is SVGAGI (reference sequence). This clone was recorded only once.

The chain recombines TRBV6-6 with TRBJ2-1, with TRBD2 identical over 9 bases. The TCR was taken from a human donor in a cohort sampled during active COVID-19. The material sequenced was peripheral blood. The CDR3: CASSSGADNEQFF. The CDR3 nucleotides read TGTGCCAGCTCTAGCGGGGCCGACAATGAGCAGTTCTTC.